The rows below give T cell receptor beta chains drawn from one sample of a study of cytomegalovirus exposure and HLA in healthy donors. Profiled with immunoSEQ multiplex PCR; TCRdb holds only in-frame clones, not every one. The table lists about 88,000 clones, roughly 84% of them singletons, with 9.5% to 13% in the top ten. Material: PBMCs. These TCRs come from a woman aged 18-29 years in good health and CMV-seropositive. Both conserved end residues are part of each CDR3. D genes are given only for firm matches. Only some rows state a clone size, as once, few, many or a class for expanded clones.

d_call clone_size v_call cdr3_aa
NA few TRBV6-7 CASSYSKARRTDTQYF
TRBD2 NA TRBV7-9 CASSLALLAGGRYEQYF
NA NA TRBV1 CTSSQGWDIYNEQFF
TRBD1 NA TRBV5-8 CASSSSDRAEQYF
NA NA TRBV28 CASSQAGWGQPQHF
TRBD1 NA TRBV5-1 CASRGDSSYNEQFF
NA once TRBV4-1 CASSQDTRAGRTGELFF
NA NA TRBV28 CASNSPAPGPGGGTDTQYF
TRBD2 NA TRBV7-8 CASSFGGRGQEQYF
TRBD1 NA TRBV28 CASRTKQGNNQPQHF
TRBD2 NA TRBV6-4 CASSGGLAGGPDTQYF
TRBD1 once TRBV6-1 CASSGGTGSSQPQHF
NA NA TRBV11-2 CASSLSGSPLHF
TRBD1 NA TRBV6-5 CASSYNRGYEQYF
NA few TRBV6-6 CATSPQTYEQYF
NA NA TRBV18 CASSLSGHPAYEQYF
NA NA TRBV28 CASIGGSGSGNTIYF
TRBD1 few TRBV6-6 CATEGAMNTEAFF
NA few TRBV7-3 CASSLTGRMAEAFF
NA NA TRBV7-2 CASSAPARSDEQFF
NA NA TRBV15 CATSREWRVGANVLTF
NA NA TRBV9 CASGGYGYTF
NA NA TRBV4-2 CASSLGLAAETQYF
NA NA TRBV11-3 CASSLEGNRFIYGYTF
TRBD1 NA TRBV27 CASRTGQGNTGELFF
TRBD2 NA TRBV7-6 CASSLGLAGVVTYNEQFF
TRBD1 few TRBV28 CASTWTGEDGYTF
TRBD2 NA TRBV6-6 CASSPLAGVTTDTQYF
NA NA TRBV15 CATRWQGQETQYF
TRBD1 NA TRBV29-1 CSATTGASNTGELFF
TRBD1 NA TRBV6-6 CASSPPDRIYEQYF
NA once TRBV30 CALCNKQNTEAFF
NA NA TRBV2 CASSEMGRREQYF
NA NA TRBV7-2 CASSPTTDTEAFF
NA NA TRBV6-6 CASRIHGGNEQFF
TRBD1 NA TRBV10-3 CAISGTGSPISGNTIYF
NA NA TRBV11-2 CASSLELNTDTQYF
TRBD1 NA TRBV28 CASSLWGQGGNTIYF
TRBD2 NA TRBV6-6 CASSERGWIYEQYF
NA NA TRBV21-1 CASSKEAGAGELFF
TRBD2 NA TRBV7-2 CASSWVAGGSTDTQYF
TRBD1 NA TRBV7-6 CASSRQQGATNEKLFF
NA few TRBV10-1 CASSEIGDPSHNEQFF
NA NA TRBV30 CAWSVRGTILYF
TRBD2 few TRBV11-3 CASSGGGAGTSTGELFF
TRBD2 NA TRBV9 CASSVDHRLAGGTDTQYF
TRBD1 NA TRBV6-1 CASSEVDRVRSF
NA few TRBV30 CAWASGSGNTIYF
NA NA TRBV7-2 CASSLGIGGTDTQYF
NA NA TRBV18 CASSMGQDEKLFF
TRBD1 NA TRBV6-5 CASSYGDRGDTEAFF
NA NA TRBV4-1 CASSQGASQGRNSPLHF
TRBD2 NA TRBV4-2 CASSQKRGPDTQYF
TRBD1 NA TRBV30 CAWGGQGNQPQHF
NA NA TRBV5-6 CASSLFSLGAYEQYF
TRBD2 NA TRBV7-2 CASSLASSGGAGDEQFF
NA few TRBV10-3 CAISSGPTEAFF